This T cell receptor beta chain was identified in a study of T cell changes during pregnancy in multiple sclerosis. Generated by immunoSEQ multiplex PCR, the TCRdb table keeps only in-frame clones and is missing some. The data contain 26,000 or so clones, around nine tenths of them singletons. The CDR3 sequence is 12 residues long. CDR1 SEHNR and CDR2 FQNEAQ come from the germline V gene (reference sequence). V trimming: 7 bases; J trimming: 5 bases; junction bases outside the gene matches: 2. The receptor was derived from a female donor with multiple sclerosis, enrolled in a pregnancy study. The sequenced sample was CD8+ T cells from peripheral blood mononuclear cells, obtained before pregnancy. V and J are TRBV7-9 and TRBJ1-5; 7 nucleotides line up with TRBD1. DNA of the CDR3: TGTGCCAGCAATCAGGGGGATCAGCCCCAGCATTTT. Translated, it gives CASNQGDQPQHF.